This T cell receptor beta chain was captured in a study of blood T cell repertoires in COVID-19. CDR1 is ENHRY and CDR2 is SYGVKD in the germline V gene. The CDR3 is 13 residues long. Losses at the gene ends were 7 bases for V and 4 bases for J; bases not matched to a gene: 4. Assay used: immunoSEQ multiplex PCR; TCRdb lists only in-frame clones, some missing. Of about 240,000 clones listed, 80% to 85% are singletons. The rearrangement joins TRBV10-3 to TRBJ2-7; 10 nucleotides match TRBD1. The clonotype was recovered from a woman aged 18-29 years with acute or convalescent COVID-19. Material: peripheral blood. The CDR3: CAIKGQGEYEQYF. The DNA for the CDR3 is TGTGCCATCAAAGGACAGGGGGAGTACGAGCAGTACTTC.